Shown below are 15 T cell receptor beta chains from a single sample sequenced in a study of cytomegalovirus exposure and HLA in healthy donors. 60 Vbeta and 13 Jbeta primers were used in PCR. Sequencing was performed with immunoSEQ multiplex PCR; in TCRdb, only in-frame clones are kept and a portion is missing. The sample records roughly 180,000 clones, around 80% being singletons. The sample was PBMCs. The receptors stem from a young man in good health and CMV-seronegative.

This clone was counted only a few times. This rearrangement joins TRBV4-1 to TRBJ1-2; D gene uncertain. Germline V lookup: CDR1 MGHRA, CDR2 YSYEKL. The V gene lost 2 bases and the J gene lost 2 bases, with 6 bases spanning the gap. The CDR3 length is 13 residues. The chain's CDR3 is CASSQLSNYGYTF. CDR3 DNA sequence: TGCGCCAGCAGCCAACTCTCGAACTATGGCTACACCTTC.

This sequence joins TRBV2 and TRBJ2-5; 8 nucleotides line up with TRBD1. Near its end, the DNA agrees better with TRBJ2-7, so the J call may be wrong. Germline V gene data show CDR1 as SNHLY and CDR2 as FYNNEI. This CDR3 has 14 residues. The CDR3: CASSRTGTGYEQYF. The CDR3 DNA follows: TGTGCCAGCAGTAGGACAGGGACGGGATACGAGCAGTACTTC.

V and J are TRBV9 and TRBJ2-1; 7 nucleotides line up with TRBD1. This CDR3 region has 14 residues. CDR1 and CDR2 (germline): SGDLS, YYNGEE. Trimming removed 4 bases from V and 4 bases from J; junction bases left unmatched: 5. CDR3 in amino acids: CASSPQGQYNEQFF. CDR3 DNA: TGTGCCAGCAGCCCCCAGGGACAGTACAATGAGCAGTTCTTC.

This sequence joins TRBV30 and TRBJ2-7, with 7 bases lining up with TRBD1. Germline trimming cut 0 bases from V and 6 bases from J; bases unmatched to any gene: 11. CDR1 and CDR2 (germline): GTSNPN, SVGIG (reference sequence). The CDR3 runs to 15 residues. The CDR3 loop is CAWSVRGQPLSEQYF. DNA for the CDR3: TGTGCCTGGAGTGTAAGGGGACAGCCTCTTTCCGAGCAGTACTTC.

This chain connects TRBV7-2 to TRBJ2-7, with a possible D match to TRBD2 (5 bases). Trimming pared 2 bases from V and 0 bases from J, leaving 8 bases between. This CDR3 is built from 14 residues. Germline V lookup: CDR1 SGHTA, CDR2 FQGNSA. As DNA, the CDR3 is TGTGCCAGCAGCTTAAGGGAGAGCTCCTACGAGCAGTACTTC. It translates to CASSLRESSYEQYF.

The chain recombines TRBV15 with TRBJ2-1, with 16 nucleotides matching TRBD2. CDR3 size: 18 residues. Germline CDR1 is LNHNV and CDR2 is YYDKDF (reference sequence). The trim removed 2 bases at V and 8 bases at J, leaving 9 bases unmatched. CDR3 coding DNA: TGTGCCACCAGCAGACACCCCGGGACTAGCGGGAGGGTAGATGAGCAGTTCTTC. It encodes CATSRHPGTSGRVDEQFF.

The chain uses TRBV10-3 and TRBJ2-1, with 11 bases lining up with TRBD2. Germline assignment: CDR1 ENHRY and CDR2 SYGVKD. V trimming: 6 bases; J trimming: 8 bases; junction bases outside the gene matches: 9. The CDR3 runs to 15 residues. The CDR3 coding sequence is TGTGCCATCAGGAGTAGCGGGAGGGCCCGGGATGAGCAGTTCTTC. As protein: CAIRSSGRARDEQFF.

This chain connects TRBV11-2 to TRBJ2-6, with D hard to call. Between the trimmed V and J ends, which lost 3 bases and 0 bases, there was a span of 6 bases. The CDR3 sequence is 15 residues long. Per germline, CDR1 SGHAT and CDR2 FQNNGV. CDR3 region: CASSFSRSGANVLTF. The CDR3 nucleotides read TGTGCCAGCAGCTTTAGCCGCTCTGGGGCCAACGTCCTGACTTTC.

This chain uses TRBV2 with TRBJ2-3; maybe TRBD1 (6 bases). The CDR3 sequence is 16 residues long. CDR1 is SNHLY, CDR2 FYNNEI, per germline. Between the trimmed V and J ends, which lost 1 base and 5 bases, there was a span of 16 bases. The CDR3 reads CASSEVGRGWGDTQYF. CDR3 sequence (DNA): TGTGCCAGCAGTGAAGTAGGCAGGGGATGGGGAGATACGCAGTATTTT. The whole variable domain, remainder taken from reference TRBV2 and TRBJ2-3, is EPEVTQTPSHQVTQMGQEVILRCVPISNHLYFYWYRQILGQKVEFLVSFYNNEISEKSEIFDDQFSVERPDGSNFTLKIRSTKLEDSAMYFCASSEVGRGWGDTQYFGPGTRLTVL.

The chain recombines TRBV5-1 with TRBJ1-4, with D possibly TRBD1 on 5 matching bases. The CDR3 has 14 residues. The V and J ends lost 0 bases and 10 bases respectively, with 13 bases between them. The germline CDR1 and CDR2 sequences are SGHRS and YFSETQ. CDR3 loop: CASSLVGTGGKLFF. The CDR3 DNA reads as TGCGCCAGCAGCTTGGTAGGGACGGGAGGAAAACTGTTTTTT.

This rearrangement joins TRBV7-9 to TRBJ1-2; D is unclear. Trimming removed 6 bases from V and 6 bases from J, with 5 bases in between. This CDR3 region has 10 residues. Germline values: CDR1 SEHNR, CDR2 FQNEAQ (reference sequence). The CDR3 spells CASRTDGYTF. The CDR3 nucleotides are TGTGCCAGCAGGACTGATGGCTACACCTTC.

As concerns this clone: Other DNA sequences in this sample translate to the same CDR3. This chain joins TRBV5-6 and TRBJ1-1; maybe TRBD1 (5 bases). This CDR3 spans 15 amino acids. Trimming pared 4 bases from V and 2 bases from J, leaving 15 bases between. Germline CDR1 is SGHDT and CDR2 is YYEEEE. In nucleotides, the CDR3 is TGTGCCAGCAGCCCCCATTCAGGGTTCAACACTGAAGCTTTCTTT. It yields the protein CASSPHSGFNTEAFF.

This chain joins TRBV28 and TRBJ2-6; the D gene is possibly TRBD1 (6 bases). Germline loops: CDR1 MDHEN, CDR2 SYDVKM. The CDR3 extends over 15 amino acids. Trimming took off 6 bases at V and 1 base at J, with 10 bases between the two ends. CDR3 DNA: TGTGCCAGCAGGAGTGACAGGTCTGGGGCCAACGTCCTGACTTTC. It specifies CASRSDRSGANVLTF.

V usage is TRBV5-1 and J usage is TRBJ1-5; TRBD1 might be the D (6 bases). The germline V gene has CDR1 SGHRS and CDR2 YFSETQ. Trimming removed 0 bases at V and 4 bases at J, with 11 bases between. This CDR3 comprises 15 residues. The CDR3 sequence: CASSLGSGDNQPQHF. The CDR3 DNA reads TGCGCCAGCAGCTTGGGGTCAGGGGATAATCAGCCCCAGCATTTT.

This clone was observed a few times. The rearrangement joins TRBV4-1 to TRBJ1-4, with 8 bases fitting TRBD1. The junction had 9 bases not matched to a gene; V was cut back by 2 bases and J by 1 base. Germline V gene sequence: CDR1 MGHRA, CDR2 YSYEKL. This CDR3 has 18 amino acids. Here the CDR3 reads CASSQTRQGRRTNEKLFF. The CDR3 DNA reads TGCGCCAGCAGCCAAACGCGACAGGGGAGAAGAACTAATGAAAAACTGTTTTTT.